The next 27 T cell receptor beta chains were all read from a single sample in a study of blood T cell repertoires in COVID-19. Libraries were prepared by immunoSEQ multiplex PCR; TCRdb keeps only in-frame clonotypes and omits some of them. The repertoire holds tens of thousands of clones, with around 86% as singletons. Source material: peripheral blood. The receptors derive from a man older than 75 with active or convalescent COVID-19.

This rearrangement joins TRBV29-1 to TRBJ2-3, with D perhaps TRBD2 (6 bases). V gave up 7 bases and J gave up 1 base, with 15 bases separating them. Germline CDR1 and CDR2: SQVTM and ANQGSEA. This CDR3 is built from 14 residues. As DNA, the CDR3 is TGCAGCGCTGGATTGCGGAGGGGCACAGATACGCAGTATTTT. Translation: CSAGLRRGTDTQYF.

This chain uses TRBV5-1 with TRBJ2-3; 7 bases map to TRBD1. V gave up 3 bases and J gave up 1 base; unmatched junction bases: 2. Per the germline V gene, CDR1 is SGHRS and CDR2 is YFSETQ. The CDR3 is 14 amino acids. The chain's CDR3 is CASSWGTGTDTQYF. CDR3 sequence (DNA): TGCGCCAGCAGCTGGGGGACAGGCACAGATACGCAGTATTTT.

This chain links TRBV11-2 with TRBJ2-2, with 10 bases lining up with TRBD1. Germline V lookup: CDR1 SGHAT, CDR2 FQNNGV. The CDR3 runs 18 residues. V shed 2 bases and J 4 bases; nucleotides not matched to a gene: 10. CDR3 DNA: TGTGCCAGCAGCTTAATCGGGACAGGGGATGTGGGCACCGGGGAGCTGTTTTTT. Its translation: CASSLIGTGDVGTGELFF.

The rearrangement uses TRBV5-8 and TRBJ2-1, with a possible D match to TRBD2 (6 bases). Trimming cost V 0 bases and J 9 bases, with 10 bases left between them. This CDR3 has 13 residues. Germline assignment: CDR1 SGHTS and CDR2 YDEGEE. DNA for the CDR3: TGTGCCAGCAGCTTGGGGGAGGATACTGAGCAGTTCTTC. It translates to CASSLGEDTEQFF.

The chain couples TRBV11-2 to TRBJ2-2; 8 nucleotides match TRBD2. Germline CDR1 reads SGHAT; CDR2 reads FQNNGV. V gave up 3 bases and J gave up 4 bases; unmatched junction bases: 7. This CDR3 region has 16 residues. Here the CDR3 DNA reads TGTGCCAGCAGCTTCTGGCGGGGGGTTACCACCGGGGAGCTGTTTTTT. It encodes CASSFWRGVTTGELFF.

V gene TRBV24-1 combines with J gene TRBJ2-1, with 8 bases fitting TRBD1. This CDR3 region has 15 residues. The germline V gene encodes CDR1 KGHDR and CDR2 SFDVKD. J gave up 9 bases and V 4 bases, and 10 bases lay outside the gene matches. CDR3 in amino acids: CATSDRTGPWSEQFF. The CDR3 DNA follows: TGTGCCACCAGTGACCGGACAGGGCCTTGGAGTGAGCAGTTCTTC.

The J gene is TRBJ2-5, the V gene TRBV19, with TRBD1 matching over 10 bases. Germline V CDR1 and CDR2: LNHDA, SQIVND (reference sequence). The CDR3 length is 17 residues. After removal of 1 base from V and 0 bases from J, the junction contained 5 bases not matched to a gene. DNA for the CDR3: TGTGCCAGTAGTATAGGGGGGACAGGGGCTAACCAAGAGACCCAGTACTTC. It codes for CASSIGGTGANQETQYF.

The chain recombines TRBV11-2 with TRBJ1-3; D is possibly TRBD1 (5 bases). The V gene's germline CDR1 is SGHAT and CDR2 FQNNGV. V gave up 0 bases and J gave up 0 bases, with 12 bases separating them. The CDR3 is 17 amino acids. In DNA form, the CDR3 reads TGTGCCAGCAGCTTAGATCAAGGACACCACTCTGGAAACACCATATATTTT. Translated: CASSLDQGHHSGNTIYF.

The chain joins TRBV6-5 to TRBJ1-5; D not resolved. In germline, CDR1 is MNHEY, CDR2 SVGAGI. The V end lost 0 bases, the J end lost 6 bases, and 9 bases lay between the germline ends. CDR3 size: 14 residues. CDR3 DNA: TGTGCCAGCAGTTACTCTTTGGGAGGTCAGCCCCAGCATTTT. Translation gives CASSYSLGGQPQHF.

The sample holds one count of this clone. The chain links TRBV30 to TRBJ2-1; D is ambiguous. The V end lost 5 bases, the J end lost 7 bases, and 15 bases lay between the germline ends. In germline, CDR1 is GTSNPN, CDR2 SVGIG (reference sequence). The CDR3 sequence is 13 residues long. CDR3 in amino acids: CAWSHRQRNEQFF. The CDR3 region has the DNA TGTGCCTGGTCCCACCGTCAGAGGAATGAGCAGTTCTTC.

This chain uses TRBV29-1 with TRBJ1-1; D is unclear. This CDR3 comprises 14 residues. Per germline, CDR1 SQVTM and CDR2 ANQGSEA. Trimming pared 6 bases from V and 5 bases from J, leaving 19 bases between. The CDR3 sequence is CSVITAPRGTEAFF. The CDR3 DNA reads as TGCAGCGTAATAACAGCTCCACGAGGGACTGAAGCTTTCTTT.

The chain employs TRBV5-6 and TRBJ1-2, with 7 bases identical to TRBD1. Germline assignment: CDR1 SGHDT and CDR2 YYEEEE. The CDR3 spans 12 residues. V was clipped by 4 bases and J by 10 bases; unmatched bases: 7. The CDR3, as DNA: TGTGCCAGCAGCCCTCGAGGGGGCGACTACACCTTC. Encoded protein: CASSPRGGDYTF.

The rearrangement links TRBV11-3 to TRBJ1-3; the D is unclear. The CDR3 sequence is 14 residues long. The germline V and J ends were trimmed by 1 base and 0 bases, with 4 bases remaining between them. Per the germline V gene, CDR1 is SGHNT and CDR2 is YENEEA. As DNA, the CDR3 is TGTGCCAGCAGCTTAGTGAGCTCTGGAAACACCATATATTTT. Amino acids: CASSLVSSGNTIYF.

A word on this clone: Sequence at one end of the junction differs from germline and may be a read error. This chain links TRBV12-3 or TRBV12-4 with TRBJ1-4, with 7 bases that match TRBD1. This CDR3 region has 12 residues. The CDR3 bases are TGTGCCAGCAGTTTTAACCCCGGACAGGAAGTATTT. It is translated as CASSFNPGQEVF.

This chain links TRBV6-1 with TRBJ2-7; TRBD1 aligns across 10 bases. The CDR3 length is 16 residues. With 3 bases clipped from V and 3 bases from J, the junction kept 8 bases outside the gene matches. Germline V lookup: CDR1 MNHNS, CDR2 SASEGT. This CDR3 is CASSDTGTGDLYEQYV. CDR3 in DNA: TGTGCCAGCAGTGATACCGGGACAGGGGACCTCTACGAGCAGTACGTC.

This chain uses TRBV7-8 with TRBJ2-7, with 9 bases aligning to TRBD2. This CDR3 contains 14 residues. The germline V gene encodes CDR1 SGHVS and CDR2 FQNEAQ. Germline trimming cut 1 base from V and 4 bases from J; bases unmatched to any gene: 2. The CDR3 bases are TGTGCCAGCAGCTTAGAGACTAGCGGATACGAGCAGTACGTC. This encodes CASSLETSGYEQYV.

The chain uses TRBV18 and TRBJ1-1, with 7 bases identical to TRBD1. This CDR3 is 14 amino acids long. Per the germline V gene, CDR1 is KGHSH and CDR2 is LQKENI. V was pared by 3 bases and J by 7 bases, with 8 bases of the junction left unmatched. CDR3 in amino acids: CASSPSGGWDEAFF. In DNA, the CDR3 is TGTGCCAGCTCACCGTCAGGGGGATGGGATGAAGCTTTCTTT. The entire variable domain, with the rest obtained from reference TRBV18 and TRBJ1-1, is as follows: NAGVMQNPRHLVRRRGQEARLRCSPMKGHSHVYWYRQLPEEGLKFMVYLQKENIIDESGMPKERFSAEFPKEGPSILRIQQVVRGDSAAYFCASSPSGGWDEAFFGQGTRLTVV.

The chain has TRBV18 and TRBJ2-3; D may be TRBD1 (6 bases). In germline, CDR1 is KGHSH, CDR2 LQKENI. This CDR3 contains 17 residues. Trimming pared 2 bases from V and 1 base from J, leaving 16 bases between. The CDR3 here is CASSPLPRRGGTDTQYF. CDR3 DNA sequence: TGTGCCAGCTCACCATTACCGCGCAGGGGTGGCACAGATACGCAGTATTTT.

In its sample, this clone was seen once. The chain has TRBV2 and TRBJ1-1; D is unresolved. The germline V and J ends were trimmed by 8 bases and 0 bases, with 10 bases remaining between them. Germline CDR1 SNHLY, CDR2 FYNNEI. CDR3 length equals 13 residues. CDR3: CASFTTLNTEAFF. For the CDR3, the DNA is TGTGCCAGCTTCACCACTCTGAACACTGAAGCTTTCTTT.

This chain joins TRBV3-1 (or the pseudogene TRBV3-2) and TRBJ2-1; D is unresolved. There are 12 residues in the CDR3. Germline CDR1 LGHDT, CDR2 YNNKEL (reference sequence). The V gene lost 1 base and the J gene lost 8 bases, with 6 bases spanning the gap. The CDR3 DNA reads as TGTGCCAGCAGCCAAGTTCCCGATGAGCAGTTCTTC. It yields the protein CASSQVPDEQFF.

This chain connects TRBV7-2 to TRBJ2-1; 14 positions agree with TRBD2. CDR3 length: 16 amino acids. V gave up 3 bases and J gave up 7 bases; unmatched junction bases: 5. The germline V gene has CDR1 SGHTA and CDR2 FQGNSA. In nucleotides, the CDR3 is TGTGCCAGCAGCTTGACTAGCGGGAGGGCTGGGAATGAGCAGTTCTTC. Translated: CASSLTSGRAGNEQFF.

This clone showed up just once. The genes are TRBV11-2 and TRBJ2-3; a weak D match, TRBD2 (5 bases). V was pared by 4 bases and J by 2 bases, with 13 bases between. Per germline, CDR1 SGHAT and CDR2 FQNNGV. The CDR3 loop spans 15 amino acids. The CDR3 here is CASSYQDLNTDTQYF. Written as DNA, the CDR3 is TGTGCCAGCAGCTACCAGGACTTGAACACAGATACGCAGTATTTT.

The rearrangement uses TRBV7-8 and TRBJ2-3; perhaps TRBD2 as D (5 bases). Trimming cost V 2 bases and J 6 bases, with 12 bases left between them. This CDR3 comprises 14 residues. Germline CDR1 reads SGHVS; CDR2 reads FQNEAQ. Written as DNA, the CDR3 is TGTGCCAGCAGCTTAACGGAGGTCGCGGATACGCAGTATTTT. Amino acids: CASSLTEVADTQYF.

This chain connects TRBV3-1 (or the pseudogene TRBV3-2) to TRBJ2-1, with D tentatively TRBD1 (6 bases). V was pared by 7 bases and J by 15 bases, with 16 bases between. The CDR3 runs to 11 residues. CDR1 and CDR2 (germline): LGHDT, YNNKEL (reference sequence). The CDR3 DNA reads TGTGCCAGCACCACAGGGACCTTGCGGTTCTTC. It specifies CASTTGTLRFF.

CDR3 sequence: CASIVTGDGKGNTIYF. CDR3 DNA sequence: TGTGCCAGTATTGTAACAGGGGACGGGAAAGGAAACACCATATATTTT. This chain joins TRBV19 and TRBJ1-3; 7 positions match TRBD1. The CDR3 is 16 amino acids. After removal of 7 bases from V and 4 bases from J, the junction contained 13 bases not matched to a gene. The germline V gene encodes CDR1 LNHDA and CDR2 SQIVND (reference sequence).

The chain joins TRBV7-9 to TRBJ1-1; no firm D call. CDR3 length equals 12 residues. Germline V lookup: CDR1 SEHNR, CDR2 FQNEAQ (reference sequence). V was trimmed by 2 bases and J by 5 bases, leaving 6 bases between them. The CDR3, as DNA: TGTGCCAGCAGCTTACATCATACTGAAGCTTTCTTT. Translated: CASSLHHTEAFF. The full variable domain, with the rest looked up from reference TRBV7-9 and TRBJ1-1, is DTGVSQNPRHKITKRGQNVTFRCDPISEHNRLYWYRQTLGQGPEFLTYFQNEAQLEKSRLLSDRFSAERPKGSFSTLEIQRTEQGDSAMYLCASSLHHTEAFFGQGTRLTVV.

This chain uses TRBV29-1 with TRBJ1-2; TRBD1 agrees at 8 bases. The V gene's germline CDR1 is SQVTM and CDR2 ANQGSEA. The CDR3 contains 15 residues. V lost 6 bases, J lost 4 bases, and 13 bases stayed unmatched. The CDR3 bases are TGCAGCGTGGGAGGACAGGGATGGTTTGGCTATGGCTACACCTTC. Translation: CSVGGQGWFGYGYTF.